Listed here are 32 T cell receptor beta chains from one sample, sequenced in a study of identical twins. TCRdb itself ran the 5' RACE reads through MiXCR, one entry per CDR3 protein. The table lists some 300,000 distinct CDR3 sequences, roughly an eighth of them singletons. Separately, the same data were catalogued under a study of yellow fever vaccine responses in identical twins.

The sample comprised CD8+ T cells sorted from blood. The source is a woman aged 18-29 years in good health.

This clonotype showed up many times. V gene TRBV3-1 combines with J gene TRBJ2-3; 8 bases map to TRBD1. There are 17 residues in the CDR3. J gave up 2 bases and V 3 bases, and 10 bases lay outside the gene matches. The germline CDR1 and CDR2 sequences are LGHDT and YNNKEL (reference sequence). Here the CDR3 DNA reads TGTGCCAGCAGCCACCTACTGACAGGGGACCCCACAGATACGCAGTATTTT. Translated, it gives CASSHLLTGDPTDTQYF.

The chain joins TRBV4-2 to TRBJ2-3; 15 nucleotides match TRBD2. Germline CDR1 reads LGHNA; CDR2 reads YNFKEQ. This CDR3 is built from 18 residues. Trimming removed 4 bases from V and 1 base from J; junction bases left unmatched: 6. For the CDR3, the DNA is TGTGCCAGCAGCCTAGGACTAGCGGGAGGGCCGGGCACAGATACGCAGTATTTT. Its protein is CASSLGLAGGPGTDTQYF.

This clonotype was detected only a few times. The chain uses TRBV19 and TRBJ2-5; D gene unclear. This CDR3 has 13 amino acids. V dropped 5 bases and J dropped 5 bases, with 12 bases sitting between them. Germline CDR1 LNHDA, CDR2 SQIVND (reference sequence). The DNA for the CDR3 is TGTGCCAGTAGTCCGTGGGCAGGCGAGACCCAGTACTTC. It yields the protein CASSPWAGETQYF.

The sample holds a few counts of this clonotype. CDR3 in amino acids: CASSRTTSGRFYEQYF. The CDR3 DNA is TGTGCCAGCAGCCGGACGACTAGCGGGAGATTTTACGAGCAGTACTTC. The rearrangement links TRBV6-1 to TRBJ2-7; 12 bases line up with TRBD2. CDR1 is MNHNS and CDR2 is SASEGT in the germline V gene. Trimming cost V 6 bases and J 4 bases; bases outside gene matches: 10. The CDR3 runs 16 residues.

This clonotype appeared many times. The chain combines TRBV29-1 with TRBJ2-1, with 13 positions matching TRBD2. CDR3 length: 16 residues. After removal of 3 bases from V and 0 bases from J, the junction contained 2 bases not matched to a gene. The V gene's germline CDR1 is SQVTM and CDR2 ANQGSEA. The CDR3 loop reads CSVEGLAGRSYNEQFF. The CDR3 coding sequence is TGCAGCGTTGAGGGACTAGCGGGACGCTCCTACAATGAGCAGTTCTTC.

This clonotype was counted only a few times. The chain has TRBV15 and TRBJ2-1; weak D call: TRBD2 (5 bases). The V gene lost 0 bases and the J gene lost 4 bases, with 16 bases spanning the gap. This CDR3 comprises 17 residues. Looked up from germline, CDR1 is LNHNV and CDR2 is YYDKDF (reference sequence). The CDR3 here is CATSREAGLTLYNEQFF. In nucleotides, the CDR3 is TGTGCCACCAGCAGAGAGGCAGGACTCACGTTATACAATGAGCAGTTCTTC.

V is TRBV5-1 and J is TRBJ2-1; perhaps TRBD2 as D (8 bases). Looked up from germline, CDR1 is SGHRS and CDR2 is YFSETQ. The CDR3 spans 13 residues. Trimming pared 9 bases from V and 7 bases from J, leaving 17 bases between. The CDR3 bases are TGCGCCATCGGGGGGGACAGTACAAATGAGCAGTTCTTC. Protein sequence: CAIGGDSTNEQFF.

In this sample, this clonotype turned up a few times. The V and J genes are TRBV9 and TRBJ2-3; D remains ambiguous. This CDR3 is 14 amino acids long. CDR1 is SGDLS and CDR2 is YYNGEE in the germline V gene. Deletions cut 0 bases from V and 4 bases from J, with 9 bases between. The CDR3 sequence: CASSVAGDADTQYF. The CDR3 DNA follows: TGTGCCAGCAGCGTAGCTGGGGATGCAGATACGCAGTATTTT. Full variable domain (missing parts from reference TRBV9 and TRBJ2-3): DSGVTQTPKHLITATGQRVTLRCSPRSGDLSVYWYQQSLDQGLQFLIQYYNGEERAKGNILERFSAQQFPDLHSELNLSSLELGDSALYFCASSVAGDADTQYFGPGTRLTVL.

The rearrangement joins TRBV7-9 to TRBJ2-1; D not resolved. Germline lookup yields CDR1 SEHNR and CDR2 FQNEAQ (reference sequence). Trimming stripped 1 base from V and 6 bases from J, with 10 bases between. This CDR3 is built from 14 residues. The CDR3 is CASSLVYSINEQFF. The CDR3 region has the DNA TGTGCCAGCAGCTTAGTGTACAGTATCAATGAGCAGTTCTTC.

The rearrangement uses TRBV2 and TRBJ2-3; 8 bases line up with TRBD1. This CDR3 is 15 amino acids long. V was clipped by 8 bases and J by 3 bases; unmatched bases: 10. CDR1 and CDR2 (germline): SNHLY, FYNNEI. The CDR3 protein is CASPRGQAVTDTQYF. CDR3 bases: TGTGCCAGCCCGAGGGGACAGGCGGTGACAGATACGCAGTATTTT.

This clonotype has a handful of counts. The V gene is TRBV20-1, the J gene TRBJ2-3, with TRBD1 identical over 9 bases. CDR1 is DFQATT and CDR2 is SNEGSKA in the germline V gene (reference sequence). The CDR3 has 16 amino acids. The V segment lost 3 bases and the J segment 2 bases; nucleotides outside the gene matches: 9. The CDR3 sequence: CSASIRDREITDTQYF. CDR3 DNA: TGCAGTGCTAGTATCAGGGACAGGGAAATCACAGATACGCAGTATTTT.

This sequence joins TRBV3-1 and TRBJ2-5, with D perhaps matching TRBD1 or TRBD2 (5 bases each). This CDR3 has 15 residues. Germline V gene sequence: CDR1 LGHDT, CDR2 YNNKEL (reference sequence). Trimming left V 4 bases short and J 5 bases short, with 17 bases between. Written as DNA, the CDR3 is TGTGCCAGCAGCCTCGGGCGCCCGAGGGGTGAGACCCAGTACTTC. Translation: CASSLGRPRGETQYF.

This clonotype was observed a few times. The chain recombines TRBV4-1 with TRBJ2-3; TRBD2 aligns across 8 bases. From germline, CDR1 is MGHRA and CDR2 YSYEKL. The ends lost 0 bases at V and 6 bases at J; junction bases unmatched: 11. CDR3 length: 17 amino acids. The CDR3 is CASSQDPSGGRPDTQYF. The DNA of the CDR3 is TGCGCCAGCAGCCAAGATCCGAGCGGGGGCCGGCCGGATACGCAGTATTTT.

This clonotype was seen a few times. The CDR3 loop reads CASSSGVYGYTF. In nucleotides, the CDR3 is TGTGCCAGCAGTTCCGGGGTATATGGCTACACCTTC. The rearrangement joins TRBV6-5 to TRBJ1-2; D remains ambiguous. CDR3 length: 12 residues. The V end lost 4 bases, the J end lost 5 bases, and 8 bases lay between the germline ends. The germline gives CDR1 MNHEY, CDR2 SVGAGI.

This clonotype showed up just a few times. The chain couples TRBV28 to TRBJ2-3; TRBD1 might be the D (6 bases). V was pared by 5 bases and J by 3 bases, with 18 bases between. The CDR3 contains 16 residues. CDR1 is MDHEN, CDR2 SYDVKM, per germline. The DNA for the CDR3 is TGTGCCAGCAGTGTGGTATTGAACAGGGAAACAGATACGCAGTATTTT. Protein sequence: CASSVVLNRETDTQYF.

The V and J genes are TRBV24-1 and TRBJ2-1; D uncertain. Germline assignment: CDR1 KGHDR and CDR2 SFDVKD. This CDR3 has 13 residues. V lost 0 bases to trimming and J lost 6 bases, with 5 bases between them. CDR3 sequence (DNA): TGTGCCACCAGTGATTTGCCCAGCAATGAGCAGTTCTTC. Encoded protein: CATSDLPSNEQFF.

The rearrangement uses TRBV4-1 and TRBJ2-5; the match to TRBD2 covers 7 bases. Per germline, CDR1 MGHRA and CDR2 YSYEKL. This CDR3 region has 15 residues. Germline trimming cut 2 bases from V and 5 bases from J; bases unmatched to any gene: 8. CDR3 bases: TGCGCCAGCAGCCAATCTAGCGGCCGGGGGGAGACCCAGTACTTC. Amino acids: CASSQSSGRGETQYF.

This clonotype came up many times. The chain combines TRBV20-1 with TRBJ2-1; a possible D gene is TRBD2 (6 bases). The V end lost 1 base, the J end lost 4 bases, and 14 bases lay between the germline ends. Per germline, CDR1 DFQATT and CDR2 SNEGSKA (reference sequence). This CDR3 is built from 15 residues. The CDR3 sequence: CSARVGGTLYNEQFF. In DNA, the CDR3 is TGCAGTGCTAGAGTCGGGGGTACTCTATACAATGAGCAGTTCTTC.

J is TRBJ2-7 and V is TRBV27, with 7 bases matching TRBD2. CDR3 size: 15 residues. V dropped 6 bases and J dropped 4; count of bases not matched to a gene: 12. Germline loops: CDR1 MNHEY, CDR2 SMNVEV (reference sequence). The chain's CDR3 is CASRPFGGFGYEQYF. CDR3 nucleotides: TGTGCCAGCAGACCCTTCGGGGGGTTCGGATACGAGCAGTACTTC.

The V call is TRBV6-5, the J call TRBJ2-2; 14 bases are shared with TRBD2. J lost 4 bases, V lost 1 base, and 5 bases had no gene match. CDR1 MNHEY and CDR2 SVGAGI come from the germline V gene. This CDR3 region has 18 residues. This CDR3 is CASSYWGLAGAGTGELFF. Here the CDR3 DNA reads TGTGCCAGCAGTTACTGGGGACTAGCGGGAGCGGGCACCGGGGAGCTGTTTTTT.

Only a few counts were recorded for this clonotype. This chain connects TRBV7-9 to TRBJ2-1; D gene unclear. Germline V gives CDR1 SEHNR, CDR2 FQNEAQ (reference sequence). The CDR3 is made up of 15 amino acids. Trimming cost V 3 bases and J 4 bases, with 13 bases left between them. CDR3 sequence reads: CASSFSSDAYNEQFF. The CDR3 DNA is TGTGCCAGCAGCTTTAGCTCCGACGCTTACAATGAGCAGTTCTTC.

Only a few counts were recorded for this clonotype. The chain links TRBV7-6 to TRBJ1-1, with D possibly TRBD1 on 6 matching bases. V lost 1 base and J lost 3, with 21 bases in between. Germline assignment: CDR1 SGHVS and CDR2 FNYEAQ. The CDR3 has 18 residues. CDR3 amino acids: CASSLETGSRFGYTEAFF. In nucleotides, the CDR3 is TGTGCCAGCAGCTTAGAAACAGGGTCCCGTTTCGGATACACTGAAGCTTTCTTT.

This chain links TRBV6-1 with TRBJ2-1, with D possibly being TRBD1 or TRBD2 (5 bases each). Germline loops: CDR1 MNHNS, CDR2 SASEGT. The germline V and J ends were trimmed by 0 bases and 6 bases, with 18 bases remaining between them. The CDR3 loop spans 17 amino acids. The CDR3 nucleotides read TGTGCCAGCAGTGAAGCGACAGTGGGGGAGTGGGGCAATGAGCAGTTCTTC. Residues: CASSEATVGEWGNEQFF.

The rearrangement uses TRBV25-1 and TRBJ2-1; maybe TRBD2 (6 bases). The CDR3 sequence is 15 residues long. The germline V gene encodes CDR1 MGHDK and CDR2 SYGVNS. Trimming took off 2 bases at V and 9 bases at J, with 17 bases between the two ends. The CDR3 nucleotides are TGTGCCAGCAGTGAACCCCACTCGTGGGGACTTGAGCAGTTCTTC. The encoded protein is CASSEPHSWGLEQFF.

The CDR3 nucleotides are TGTGCCAGCAGCGCGTGGGGCACTGAAGCTTTCTTT. Translation: CASSAWGTEAFF. The genes are TRBV28 and TRBJ1-1; D gene unclear. CDR3 size: 12 residues. The germline V gene has CDR1 MDHEN and CDR2 SYDVKM. The V and J ends lost 6 bases and 4 bases respectively, with 9 bases between them.

The chain recombines TRBV7-7 with TRBJ2-1; 8 bases align to TRBD1. This CDR3 is 19 amino acids long. Germline CDR1 reads SSHAT; CDR2 reads FNYEAQ (reference sequence). V shed 5 bases and J 0 bases; nucleotides not matched to a gene: 15. The DNA for the CDR3 is TGTGCCAGCAGCGGTCCGGGACAGGCGAACAGAAACTCCTACAATGAGCAGTTCTTC. This gives the protein CASSGPGQANRNSYNEQFF.

The chain links TRBV2 to TRBJ2-2, with D perhaps matching TRBD2 (6 bases). V shed 6 bases and J shed 4 bases, with 12 bases lying between them. CDR1 and CDR2 (germline): SNHLY, FYNNEI. The CDR3 covers 14 residues. The CDR3 loop reads CASSALASTGELFF. In DNA form, the CDR3 reads TGTGCCAGCAGCGCACTAGCTTCCACCGGGGAGCTGTTTTTT.

In its sample, this clonotype was seen many times. The V gene is TRBV4-2, the J gene TRBJ1-2; D is unresolved. The germline CDR1 and CDR2 sequences are LGHNA and YNFKEQ. The V and J ends lost 0 bases and 0 bases respectively, with 11 bases between them. There are 16 residues in the CDR3. The CDR3 loop reads CASSQDGSVANYGYTF. CDR3 DNA: TGTGCCAGCAGCCAAGATGGGAGTGTAGCTAACTATGGCTACACCTTC.

J is TRBJ2-7 and V is TRBV21-1. TRBV21-1 is flagged as a pseudogene. CDR3 size: 13 residues. The CDR3 bases are TGTGCCAGCAGCAAACAGGTGTCCTACGAGCAGTACGTC. It is translated as CASSKQVSYEQYV.

The chain couples TRBV7-2 to TRBJ2-1, with D possibly TRBD1 on 5 matching bases. The germline gives CDR1 SGHTA, CDR2 FQGNSA. The V gene lost 3 bases and the J gene lost 4 bases, with 13 bases spanning the gap. The CDR3 is 15 amino acids. CDR3: CASSLDIAGYNEQFF. As DNA, the CDR3 is TGTGCCAGCAGCTTGGACATTGCAGGTTACAATGAGCAGTTCTTC.

The chain joins TRBV4-1 to TRBJ2-3, with TRBD1 identical over 8 bases. CDR1 and CDR2 from the germline V gene are MGHRA and YSYEKL. The CDR3 totals 15 residues. V was clipped by 4 bases and J by 6 bases; unmatched bases: 9. The CDR3 protein is CASSLSRGQGDTQYF. The CDR3 DNA follows: TGCGCCAGCAGCCTTAGCAGGGGGCAGGGGGATACGCAGTATTTT.

CDR3 DNA: TGTGCCAGCAGCTTAGATTACTTCGGGAGCTTGACCGGGGAGCTGTTTTTT. Translating gives CASSLDYFGSLTGELFF. The rearrangement links TRBV7-9 to TRBJ2-2; TRBD2 is a possible D gene (6 bases). Trimming removed 1 base from V and 5 bases from J, with 17 bases in between. Looked up from germline, CDR1 is SEHNR and CDR2 is FQNEAQ (reference sequence). This CDR3 has 17 residues.